This T cell receptor (beta chain) was identified in a study of CD8 T cells in Susac syndrome. Study-wide findings and caveats: The authors acknowledged that the study's TCR sequencing and HLA analysis involved relatively few individuals.

Germline CDR1 reads SQVTM; CDR2 reads ANQGSEA. V was shortened by 4 bases and J by 5 bases, with 17 bases between the two germline ends. The CDR3 is 14 residues long. A remark on this clonotype: The target antigen is unknown.

Reverse transcription of 0.5 to 1 ug RNA used random hexamers. TCRdb recomputed calls from the immunoSEQ multiplex PCR reads with MiXCR, one row per CDR3 protein. This table holds about 150,000 distinct CDR3 sequences, around 95% found once. In the multiple sclerosis control group, patients were treatment-naive and had stable or active relapsing-remitting disease. Isolation of CD8+ and CD4+ T cells was performed negatively, whereas enrichment of TEMRA cells was done by FACS. The chain carries TRBV29-1 and TRBJ2-5; the D call may be TRBD1 or TRBD2 (5 bases each). The source of this sequence is a human donor with multiple sclerosis. Sequencing was carried out using CD8+ T cells from PBMCs. CDR3 sequence (DNA): TGCAGCGTTGTTGACAGAAGAGGGTGGGAGACCCAGTACTTC. This gives the protein CSVVDRRGWETQYF.